This T cell receptor (beta chain) was identified in a study of blood T cells in healthy people across ages. Study-wide results and caveats: PBMCs left unsorted prevented a conclusive naive versus antigen-experienced comparison. With age, beta diversity per million T cells declined roughly linearly, significantly by approximately 40.

Together with a sample-barcoded 5' primer, a J-beta primer mix was included in a second PCR lasting about 7 to 12 cycles. Any given sample supplied a minimum of 3 million CDR3-containing paired-end reads. TCRdb itself ran the 5' RACE reads through MiXCR, one entry per CDR3 protein. The table shows roughly 1.4 million distinct CDR3 sequences, with roughly 60% occurring only once. In regard to this clonotype: The antigen is undetermined.

Extractions gave at least 5.5 micrograms of total RNA per sample. Sequencing input: blood. This TCR derives from a man aged 18 to 30 in good health.

DNA of the CDR3: TGTGCCAGCGCCAGGGTAAACACCGGGGAGCTGTTTTTT. It specifies CASARVNTGELFF. J is TRBJ2-2 and V is TRBV9; a weak D match, TRBD1 (5 bases). Trimming took 7 bases from V and 2 from J, leaving 9 bases between them. CDR1 is SGDLS and CDR2 is YYNGEE in the germline V gene. The CDR3 runs 13 residues.